These 27 T cell receptor beta chains share one sample of origin, sequenced in a study of T cells after posttransplantation cyclophosphamide. Controls had myeloablative marrow grafts with methotrexate and calcineurin inhibitor, sampled at 1 year. Sequencing used immunoSEQ multiplex PCR; TCRdb keeps in-frame clones, though not all of them. This sample yields a few thousand clones, of which approximately 70% are seen a single time; approximately 50% belongs to the top ten. The sample consisted of PBMCs, taken 321 days after allogeneic stem cell transplant with calcineurin inhibitor and methotrexate. The receptor source for this set is a female patient in her forties or fifties who received an allogeneic stem cell transplant from an unrelated donor, was CMV-positive, and had acute and chronic GVHD. The graft donor may have given rise to some T cells.

A few counts support this clone. The chain employs TRBV7-9 and TRBJ1-5; the D gene is possibly TRBD1 (5 bases). Germline V gene data show CDR1 as SEHNR and CDR2 as FQNEAQ (reference sequence). V shed 5 bases and J shed 7 bases, with 15 bases lying between them. The CDR3 loop spans 14 amino acids. CDR3 in amino acids: CASSTDSPGQPQHF. The CDR3 DNA follows: TGTGCCAGCAGCACCGACAGCCCTGGGCAGCCCCAGCATTTT. Combining the CDR3 with reference TRBV7-9 and TRBJ1-5 gives the whole variable domain DTGVSQNPRHKITKRGQNVTFRCDPISEHNRLYWYRQTLGQGPEFLTYFQNEAQLEKSRLLSDRFSAERPKGSFSTLEIQRTEQGDSAMYLCASSTDSPGQPQHFGDGTRLSIL.

The sample holds one count of this clone. The chain combines TRBV5-1 with TRBJ2-3; D is unresolved. The V end was cut by 2 bases, the J end by 0 bases, with 10 bases between. CDR3 length: 15 residues. Germline CDR1 reads SGHRS; CDR2 reads YFSETQ. CDR3 in amino acids: CASSLGDSSTDTQYF. In nucleotides, the CDR3 is TGCGCCAGCAGCTTAGGTGACTCTAGCACAGATACGCAGTATTTT. The whole variable domain, filled in from reference TRBV5-1 and TRBJ2-3, reads KAGVTQTPRYLIKTRGQQVTLSCSPISGHRSVSWYQQTPGQGLQFLFEYFSETQRNKGNFPGRFSGRQFSNSRSEMNVSTLELGDSALYLCASSLGDSSTDTQYFGPGTRLTVL.

The chain is built from TRBV9 and TRBJ2-1; D may be TRBD2 (6 bases). V lost 3 bases and J lost 8, with 18 bases in between. Germline lookup yields CDR1 SGDLS and CDR2 YYNGEE. CDR3 length: 15 amino acids. In nucleotides, the CDR3 is TGTGCCAGCAGCGGATCGGGACTGGGAGGCGATGAGCAGTTCTTC. It is translated as CASSGSGLGGDEQFF. Variable domain in full (rest from reference TRBV9 and TRBJ2-1): DSGVTQTPKHLITATGQRVTLRCSPRSGDLSVYWYQQSLDQGLQFLIQYYNGEERAKGNILERFSAQQFPDLHSELNLSSLELGDSALYFCASSGSGLGGDEQFFGPGTRLTVL.

This clone was found a few times. The chain is built from TRBV28 and TRBJ1-2, with D perhaps TRBD1 (5 bases). This CDR3 comprises 14 residues. CDR1 is MDHEN and CDR2 is SYDVKM in the germline V gene. V lost 3 bases and J 6 bases, leaving 14 bases between the germline ends. The CDR3 DNA reads as TGTGCCAGCAGTTTGTCGGGGGATCGAGATGGCTACACCTTC. It translates to CASSLSGDRDGYTF.

The V and J genes are TRBV5-6 and TRBJ2-1; 8 nucleotides line up with TRBD1. Per germline, CDR1 SGHDT and CDR2 YYEEEE. Trimming at V came to 1 base and at J to 7 bases, leaving 7 bases not matched to a gene. This CDR3 has 15 amino acids. CDR3 DNA: TGTGCCAGCAGCTTGTTCGCAGGGGGCGGGAATGAGCAGTTCTTC. Its protein is CASSLFAGGGNEQFF.

The chain combines TRBV4-1 with TRBJ1-2, with D possibly matching TRBD1 (6 bases). Germline CDR1 and CDR2: MGHRA and YSYEKL. The CDR3 runs 17 residues. V was trimmed by 1 base and J by 0 bases, leaving 15 bases between them. CDR3 DNA: TGCGCCAGCAGCCAAGGCGGGGGGCGCGTATCTAACTATGGCTACACCTTC. Its translation: CASSQGGGRVSNYGYTF.

Turning to this clone: A far larger clone differs by one base, so this is likely a read error. The CDR3 here is CASSSTGGLGELFF. In DNA, the CDR3 is TGTGCCAGCAGCTCTACCGGGGGACTCGGGGAGCTGTTTTTT. J is TRBJ2-2 and V is TRBV13; D might be TRBD2 (6 bases). V was pared by 4 bases and J by 7 bases, with 13 bases between. From germline, CDR1 is PRHDT and CDR2 FYEKMQ (reference sequence). CDR3 size: 14 residues.

The chain links TRBV27 to TRBJ2-1; 8 bases match TRBD2. The germline V gene has CDR1 MNHEY and CDR2 SMNVEV (reference sequence). V lost 8 bases, J lost 13 bases, and 16 bases stayed unmatched. This CDR3 region has 14 residues. This CDR3 reads CASGPNGRAGEQFF. The DNA of the CDR3 is TGTGCCAGCGGACCCAACGGGAGGGCCGGTGAACAGTTCTTC.

About this clone: Different DNA sequences within this sample yield the same CDR3. V and J are TRBV7-7 and TRBJ1-2, with D maybe TRBD1 (5 bases). CDR1 SSHAT and CDR2 FNYEAQ come from the germline V gene (reference sequence). The germline V and J ends were trimmed by 5 bases and 3 bases, with 16 bases remaining between them. This CDR3 is 15 amino acids long. The CDR3 DNA reads as TGTGCCAGCAGCCCCTTAGATGGAGGGGACTATGGCTACACCTTC. This codes for CASSPLDGGDYGYTF.

The rearrangement links TRBV10-2 to TRBJ1-2; D is unresolved. With 8 bases removed from V and 4 bases from J, the gap between germline ends came to 8 bases. CDR1 and CDR2 from the germline V gene are WSHSY and SAAADI. The CDR3 length is 11 residues. CDR3 bases: TGCGCCAGCTCGTCCTCCTATGGCTACACCTTC. Translation: CASSSSYGYTF.

This chain links TRBV28 with TRBJ1-5; 9 bases align to TRBD1. Germline CDR1 reads MDHEN; CDR2 reads SYDVKM. This CDR3 region has 15 residues. Trimming at V came to 5 bases and at J to 7 bases, leaving 9 bases not matched to a gene. CDR3 in amino acids: CASSARTGARQPQHF. In nucleotides, the CDR3 is TGTGCCAGCAGTGCCCGGACAGGGGCACGACAGCCCCAGCATTTT.

In the case of this clone: Other DNA sequences in the sample encode the same CDR3. The gene calls are TRBV10-1 and TRBJ1-1, with 8 bases fitting TRBD1. Germline lookup yields CDR1 WNHNN and CDR2 SYGVQD (reference sequence). The ends lost 1 base at V and 5 bases at J; junction bases unmatched: 0. This CDR3 comprises 13 residues. CDR3 DNA sequence: TGCGCCAGCAGTGAGTACAGGGGGACTGAAGCTTTCTTT. It yields the protein CASSEYRGTEAFF.

The chain carries TRBV6-4 and TRBJ1-1, with a tentative D call TRBD1 (5 bases). V lost 4 bases and J lost 2, with 8 bases in between. The CDR3 length is 13 residues. CDR1 is MRHNA and CDR2 is SNTAGT in the germline V gene. CDR3 region: CASSGQPNTEAFF. In DNA, the CDR3 is TGTGCCAGCAGTGGACAGCCTAACACTGAAGCTTTCTTT.

J is TRBJ1-3 and V is TRBV6-1; D not resolved. Trimming pared 6 bases from V and 0 bases from J, leaving 9 bases between. Germline V lookup: CDR1 MNHNS, CDR2 SASEGT. The CDR3 extends over 14 amino acids. CDR3 bases: TGTGCCAGCAGAGCGGCGTTCTCTGGAAACACCATATATTTT. This codes for CASRAAFSGNTIYF.

J is TRBJ1-6 and V is TRBV19; D perhaps matches TRBD1 (6 bases). The CDR3 length is 15 residues. V lost 7 bases and J 7 bases, leaving 17 bases between the germline ends. From germline, CDR1 is LNHDA and CDR2 SQIVND (reference sequence). The CDR3 DNA is TGTGCCAGTAAAGATTTTGACAGGCCCAATTCACCCCTCCACTTT. It codes for CASKDFDRPNSPLHF. Supplemented by reference TRBV19 and TRBJ1-6, the full variable domain reads DGGITQSPKYLFRKEGQNVTLSCEQNLNHDAMYWYRQDPGQGLRLIYYSQIVNDFQKGDIAEGYSVSREKKESFPLTVTSAQKNPTAFYLCASKDFDRPNSPLHFGNGTRLTVT.

The chain couples TRBV5-1 to TRBJ2-1; TRBD2 matches at 7 bases. Germline V lookup: CDR1 SGHRS, CDR2 YFSETQ. Trimming cost V 0 bases and J 1 base; bases outside gene matches: 4. The CDR3 sequence is 16 residues long. The CDR3 here is CASSLVASGSYNEQFF. CDR3 in DNA: TGCGCCAGCAGCTTGGTTGCTAGCGGTTCCTACAATGAGCAGTTCTTC.

The V gene is TRBV5-4, the J gene TRBJ2-3; the match to TRBD2 covers 13 bases. The CDR3 spans 15 residues. The germline V gene has CDR1 SGHNT and CDR2 YYREEE (reference sequence). After removal of 4 bases from V and 5 bases from J, the junction contained 4 bases not matched to a gene. The CDR3 is CASSTRTSGGDTQYF. CDR3 sequence (DNA): TGTGCCAGCAGCACCAGGACTAGCGGGGGAGATACGCAGTATTTT.

The chain links TRBV19 to TRBJ1-2; 9 bases match TRBD1. Germline-derived CDR1 and CDR2 are LNHDA and SQIVND (reference sequence). The CDR3 extends over 15 amino acids. The trim removed 9 bases at V and 2 bases at J, leaving 10 bases unmatched. The DNA of the CDR3 is TGTGCCAGCGGGGGACAGGGAACGTCCAACTATGGCTACACCTTC. As protein: CASGGQGTSNYGYTF. Drawing the rest from reference TRBV19 and TRBJ1-2, the complete variable domain is DGGITQSPKYLFRKEGQNVTLSCEQNLNHDAMYWYRQDPGQGLRLIYYSQIVNDFQKGDIAEGYSVSREKKESFPLTVTSAQKNPTAFYLCASGGQGTSNYGYTFGSGTRLTVV.

This rearrangement joins TRBV7-9 to TRBJ2-5, with D possibly being TRBD2 (7 bases). CDR3 length: 15 amino acids. Germline CDR1 is SEHNR and CDR2 is FQNEAQ (reference sequence). Trimming removed 1 base at V and 5 bases at J, with 14 bases between. CDR3 in amino acids: CASSLGVTGGETQYF. DNA for the CDR3: TGTGCCAGCAGCTTAGGGGTCACGGGGGGCGAGACCCAGTACTTC.

The chain has TRBV2 and TRBJ2-6; D is possibly TRBD2 (5 bases). The CDR3 is made up of 16 amino acids. Trimming took off 8 bases at V and 0 bases at J, with 14 bases between the two ends. Germline CDR1 SNHLY, CDR2 FYNNEI. The CDR3 DNA is TGTGCCAGCGATGAGGGCCGCATCTCTGGGGCCAACGTCCTGACTTTC. Translated: CASDEGRISGANVLTF.

A remark on this clone: A far larger clone is a single base away, which makes a read error likely. V gene TRBV4-1 combines with J gene TRBJ1-1; D is possibly TRBD1 (6 bases). The CDR3 runs 17 residues. V was cut by 4 bases and J by 1 base, with 19 bases left in between. The germline V gene encodes CDR1 MGHRA and CDR2 YSYEKL. CDR3 loop: CASSLDFSTGSNTEAFF. In nucleotides, the CDR3 is TGCGCCAGCAGCCTAGATTTTTCAACAGGGTCGAACACTGAAGCTTTCTTT.

This chain uses TRBV2 with TRBJ2-3; TRBD2 is a possible D gene (6 bases). CDR3 length: 15 residues. Trimming stripped 2 bases from V and 0 bases from J, with 9 bases between. Germline V gene data show CDR1 as SNHLY and CDR2 as FYNNEI. CDR3 sequence (DNA): TGTGCCAGCAGTGAACTAGCGTCTAGCACAGATACGCAGTATTTT. Translation gives CASSELASSTDTQYF.

The chain combines TRBV9 with TRBJ2-7, with a weak D call TRBD2 (6 bases). Germline V gives CDR1 SGDLS, CDR2 YYNGEE. V lost 0 bases, J lost 4 bases, and 11 bases lay in between. The CDR3 sequence is 14 residues long. CDR3 residues: CASSVGSGTYEQYF. The CDR3 coding sequence is TGTGCCAGCAGCGTAGGTAGCGGAACGTACGAGCAGTACTTC.

The chain uses TRBV5-6 and TRBJ1-4, with D perhaps matching TRBD1 (5 bases). The V end was cut by 4 bases, the J end by 5 bases, with 15 bases between. The CDR3 sequence is 15 residues long. Looked up from germline, CDR1 is SGHDT and CDR2 is YYEEEE. Here the CDR3 reads CASSRRGGANEKLFF. The CDR3 DNA follows: TGTGCCAGCAGCAGGCGGGGAGGGGCGAATGAAAAACTGTTTTTT.

This chain connects TRBV27 to TRBJ2-5; 7 nucleotides line up with TRBD2. The last part of the DNA fits TRBJ2-7 better; the J call may be wrong. The CDR3 is 15 residues long. Germline CDR1 reads MNHEY; CDR2 reads SMNVEV (reference sequence). Here the CDR3 reads CASSTPGLQSYEQYF. As DNA, the CDR3 is TGTGCCAGCAGTACCCCGGGACTACAATCCTACGAGCAGTACTTC.

In its sample, this clone was seen once. V usage is TRBV30 and J usage is TRBJ1-4, with D uncertain. CDR1 and CDR2 (germline): GTSNPN, SVGIG (reference sequence). CDR3 length equals 12 residues. V was clipped by 0 bases and J by 8 bases, with 7 bases between them. The CDR3 loop reads CAWSVVEEKLFF. In DNA, the CDR3 is TGTGCCTGGAGTGTAGTGGAGGAAAAACTGTTTTTT.

This clone is a singleton in its sample. V gene TRBV27 combines with J gene TRBJ1-3, with a possible D match to TRBD1 (5 bases). V shed 3 bases and J shed 4 bases, with 10 bases lying between them. CDR3 length equals 14 residues. Per germline, CDR1 MNHEY and CDR2 SMNVEV (reference sequence). The CDR3 here is CASSLSQGGNTIYF. In DNA, the CDR3 is TGTGCCAGCAGTTTGAGTCAGGGAGGAAACACCATATATTTT.